This T cell receptor beta chain appears in the sequencing data of a study of cytomegalovirus exposure and HLA in healthy donors. The length of the CDR3 is 16 residues. Germline-derived CDR1 and CDR2 are SQVTM and ANQGSEA. Primers included in the PCR were 60 Vbeta and 13 Jbeta primers. Libraries were prepared by immunoSEQ multiplex PCR; TCRdb keeps only in-frame clonotypes and omits some of them. Altogether about 190,000 clones are present, under 80% being singletons, with the ten largest covering about 5%. This sequence joins TRBV29-1 and TRBJ2-5; 8 nucleotides align to TRBD2. The J call may not be correct, given that the DNA end is closer to TRBJ2-7. Specimen: PBMCs. The clonotype comes from a man under 40 in good health and CMV-seropositive. The DNA of the CDR3 is TGCAGCCCGCTGAACCCCACTAGCGGACACCCCTACGAGCAGTACTTC. It translates to CSPLNPTSGHPYEQYF.